This TCR beta chain emerged from a study of T-cell memory formation after mild COVID-19. The CDR3 length is 15 residues. Trimming took 6 bases from V and 6 from J; bases not matched to a gene: 8. TCRdb used MiXCR to reprocess the 5' RACE reads, holding one entry per CDR3 protein. Counted here are a few hundred thousand distinct CDR3 sequences, 25% to 30% occurring once; the ten biggest clones make up roughly 14%. The chain carries TRBV12-3 or TRBV12-4 and TRBJ2-1; 10 nucleotides agree with TRBD2. The receptor was derived from an adult woman who had mild COVID-19 (a few samples of this study predate the infection). Cell type and time point are not known. The sample was PBMCs or a T cell subset sorted from them (not recorded which). CDR3 nucleotide sequence: TGTGCCAGCAGCCGTGGCCTAGCGGGGGCCAATGAGCAGTTCTTC. Translating gives CASSRGLAGANEQFF.